This TCR beta chain derives from a study of tumor-infiltrating lymphocytes in primary liver carcinoma. The CDR3 has 15 residues. Germline V CDR1 and CDR2: SGHAT, FQNNGV. Trimming took 10 bases from V and 4 from J, leaving 19 bases between them. Bulk tissue was left unsorted, and RNA and DNA were co-extracted from about 19-30 mg of it. TCR beta cDNA came from approximately 490 ng total RNA, primed with a constant-region primer. Three nested multiplex PCR rounds, a slightly modified ARM-PCR, produced the libraries for TCR beta. It was with TRBV1-TRBV30 forward primers and a C-beta reverse primer that the first two PCR rounds were run, at 10 to 11 cycles each. MiXCR, applied by TCRdb to the multiplex PCR reads, yields one record per CDR3 protein. This table holds about 48,000 distinct CDR3 sequences, 70% to 85% found once.

The chain joins TRBV11-2 to TRBJ2-2, with D possibly matching TRBD2 (5 bases). The receptor was derived from a man aged 35-49 years with primary liver carcinoma and hepatitis B virus infection. The source material was liver tumor tissue from sampling region 3. Subset here: tumor region T3, left-lateral pole. CDR3 nucleotides: TGTGCCAACAACTTAGTAGGACGGGGCACCGGGGAGCTGTTTTTT. Protein: CANNLVGRGTGELFF.